These 2 T cell receptor beta chains came from one sample sequenced in a study of blood T cell repertoires in COVID-19. Clones were read by immunoSEQ multiplex PCR, and TCRdb kept only the in-frame ones, dropping some. Of 50,000 to 70,000 clones in the sample, roughly 86% were seen once. Sequenced material: peripheral blood. These receptors were obtained from a man between 60 and 75 years old with active or convalescent COVID-19.

The chain has TRBV21-1 and TRBJ2-7; the D call of TRBD1 is as the table states it, not checked on the DNA. TRBV21-1 is a pseudogene locus. CDR3 size: 16 residues. The DNA for the CDR3 is TGTGCCAGCAGCAAAGCTCGGACAGGGGGCCCAAACGAGCAGTACTTC. Translating gives CASSKARTGGPNEQYF.

CDR3 loop: CASSLDPGGRETQYF. Written as DNA, the CDR3 is TGCGCCAGCAGCTTGGACCCGGGGGGAAGAGAGACCCAGTACTTC. This chain links TRBV5-1 with TRBJ2-5; TRBD2 matches 7 bases. The V gene's germline CDR1 is SGHRS and CDR2 YFSETQ. This CDR3 is built from 15 residues. The V segment lost 0 bases and the J segment 4 bases; nucleotides outside the gene matches: 6.